These 21 T cell receptor beta chains originate from one sample sequenced in a study of early T cells in non-severe SARS-CoV-2 infection. TCRdb reprocessed the 5' RACE reads via MiXCR and lists one record per CDR3 protein. The repertoire has tens of thousands of distinct CDR3 sequences, 6.2% of them found once; the top ten carry around 6.9%. This specimen was whole blood, taken at baseline. The source of these receptors is an adult who was a healthcare worker with PCR-confirmed SARS-CoV-2 infection or an uninfected control (not recorded which).

This clonotype turned up a few times. The gene calls are TRBV11-2 and TRBJ2-5, with TRBD2 identical over 11 bases. There are 15 residues in the CDR3. V trimming: 4 bases; J trimming: 2 bases; junction bases outside the gene matches: 3. The germline CDR1 and CDR2 sequences are SGHAT and FQNNGV. As DNA, the CDR3 is TGTGCCAGCAGCTCTAGCGGGAGGAGGCAAGAGACCCAGTACTTC. It yields the protein CASSSSGRRQETQYF.

This clonotype has ten or more counts. The genes are TRBV29-1 and TRBJ2-3; 9 bases match TRBD1. This CDR3 is 13 amino acids long. Germline V gives CDR1 SQVTM, CDR2 ANQGSEA. V was pared by 6 bases and J by 5 bases, with 6 bases of the junction left unmatched. CDR3 in DNA: TGCAGCGTGGCGGGACAGGGTAAAGATACGCAGTATTTT. This gives the protein CSVAGQGKDTQYF.

In its sample, this clonotype was seen a few times. This sequence joins TRBV9 and TRBJ2-1, with D unresolved. V was cut by 4 bases and J by 0 bases, with 14 bases left in between. Germline CDR1 is SGDLS and CDR2 is YYNGEE. This CDR3 is 16 amino acids long. In DNA, the CDR3 is TGTGCCAGCAGCCCCAGCGCGGTTAGCTCCTACAATGAGCAGTTCTTC. Its protein is CASSPSAVSSYNEQFF. The entire variable domain, with the rest obtained from reference TRBV9 and TRBJ2-1, is as follows: DSGVTQTPKHLITATGQRVTLRCSPRSGDLSVYWYQQSLDQGLQFLIQYYNGEERAKGNILERFSAQQFPDLHSELNLSSLELGDSALYFCASSPSAVSSYNEQFFGPGTRLTVL.

This clonotype appeared many times. This chain uses TRBV12-3 or TRBV12-4 with TRBJ2-1; the match to TRBD2 covers 8 bases. This CDR3 region has 15 residues. V dropped 5 bases and J dropped 4; count of bases not matched to a gene: 7. CDR3 residues: CASSPAGVNYNEQFF. In DNA form, the CDR3 reads TGTGCCAGCAGTCCAGCGGGAGTCAATTACAATGAGCAGTTCTTC.

The rearrangement links TRBV10-3 to TRBJ1-1, with 8 positions matching TRBD1. This CDR3 spans 16 amino acids. The ends lost 6 bases at V and 5 bases at J; junction bases unmatched: 14. The germline V gene encodes CDR1 ENHRY and CDR2 SYGVKD. The CDR3 sequence: CAISEGQGGSYTEAFF. CDR3 DNA: TGTGCCATCAGCGAAGGACAGGGTGGGTCGTATACTGAAGCTTTCTTT.

This clonotype was counted at least ten times. V usage is TRBV10-3 and J usage is TRBJ2-1, with D perhaps being TRBD1 or TRBD2 (5 bases each). The V and J ends lost 3 bases and 5 bases respectively, with 14 bases between them. This CDR3 spans 15 amino acids. Germline V gives CDR1 ENHRY, CDR2 SYGVKD. CDR3 DNA sequence: TGTGCCATCAGTGAAAGTCTTGGGGGTAACAATGAGCAGTTCTTC. This gives the protein CAISESLGGNNEQFF.

This clonotype was recorded at least ten times. The chain joins TRBV6-2 or TRBV6-3 to TRBJ1-5, with 7 nucleotides matching TRBD1. The CDR3 contains 14 residues. The J segment lost 6 bases and the V segment lost 6 bases, leaving 8 bases of the junction unmatched. CDR1 MNHEY and CDR2 SVGEGT come from the germline V gene. The CDR3 loop reads CASSRQGEGQPQHF. In DNA, the CDR3 is TGTGCCAGCAGCCGACAGGGTGAGGGTCAGCCCCAGCATTTT.

In this sample, this clonotype turned up many times. Germline and junction disagree at one end, which may indicate a read error. The V call is TRBV7-7, the J call TRBJ1-1, with no clear D. Germline CDR1 is SSHAT and CDR2 is FNYEAQ (reference sequence). This CDR3 has 13 residues. This CDR3 is CASSLNMGTEAFF. CDR3 coding DNA: TGTGCTAGCAGCTTGAATATGGGCACTGAAGCTTTCTTT.

This clonotype was observed a few times. V usage is TRBV9 and J usage is TRBJ2-7; TRBD2 agrees at 9 bases. Trimming at V came to 0 bases and at J to 6 bases, leaving 7 bases not matched to a gene. The CDR3 covers 15 residues. CDR1 and CDR2 (germline): SGDLS, YYNGEE. The CDR3 sequence is CASSVDGGRASEQYF. CDR3 nucleotides: TGTGCCAGCAGCGTAGATGGCGGGAGGGCCTCCGAGCAGTACTTC.

The chain has TRBV5-6 and TRBJ1-1; no reliable D call. V lost 4 bases, J lost 1 base, and 11 bases lay in between. Germline V lookup: CDR1 SGHDT, CDR2 YYEEEE. The CDR3 totals 14 residues. CDR3 DNA sequence: TGTGCCAGCAGCCCCGGACCCGCGAACACTGAAGCTTTCTTT. This gives the protein CASSPGPANTEAFF.

This clonotype was picked up many times. CDR3 sequence reads: CAISESPGTSGGYTF. The DNA of the CDR3 is TGTGCCATCAGTGAGTCTCCAGGGACATCAGGGGGCTACACCTTC. This chain joins TRBV10-3 and TRBJ1-2, with TRBD1 as a possible D gene (6 bases). Looked up from germline, CDR1 is ENHRY and CDR2 is SYGVKD. Trimming removed 0 bases at V and 8 bases at J, with 16 bases between. This CDR3 has 15 amino acids.

The genes are TRBV29-1 and TRBJ2-7, with D perhaps TRBD1 or TRBD2 (5 bases each). Germline lookup yields CDR1 SQVTM and CDR2 ANQGSEA. The CDR3 has 11 residues. Trimming took 5 bases from V and 6 from J, leaving 11 bases between them. The CDR3: CSVRGAGEQYF. The CDR3 DNA is TGCAGCGTTCGAGGGGCAGGCGAGCAGTACTTC.

The rearrangement links TRBV11-3 to TRBJ2-1; possibly TRBD2 for D (6 bases). Germline V lookup: CDR1 SGHNT, CDR2 YENEEA. Trimming shortened V by 1 base and J by 5 bases, and 9 bases separated the two germline ends. The CDR3 extends over 14 amino acids. The DNA for the CDR3 is TGTGCCAGCAGCTTAGCGGGGAGGCACAATGAGCAGTTCTTC. Translated, it gives CASSLAGRHNEQFF.

V gene TRBV7-8 combines with J gene TRBJ1-2; 10 bases match TRBD1. The CDR3 is 17 amino acids. In germline, CDR1 is SGHVS, CDR2 FQNEAQ. V dropped 0 bases and J dropped 0; count of bases not matched to a gene: 4. DNA for the CDR3: TGTGCCAGCAGCTTAGCTGGGGGACAGGGGCCTAACTATGGCTACACCTTC. It is translated as CASSLAGGQGPNYGYTF.

This clonotype was counted only a few times. The chain has TRBV5-5 and TRBJ2-3, with D uncertain. Looked up from germline, CDR1 is SGHKS and CDR2 is YYEKEE (reference sequence). The CDR3 runs to 13 residues. The germline V and J ends were trimmed by 3 bases and 10 bases, with 15 bases remaining between them. CDR3 bases: TGTGCCAGCAGCTCGGAAGGCAGCCGAGCGCAGTATTTT. This sequence encodes CASSSEGSRAQYF. The full variable domain, its missing parts supplied by reference TRBV5-5 and TRBJ2-3, is DAGVTQSPTHLIKTRGQQVTLRCSPISGHKSVSWYQQVLGQGPQFIFQYYEKEERGRGNFPDRFSARQFPNYSSELNVNALLLGDSALYLCASSSEGSRAQYFGPGTRLTVL.

This clonotype was recorded at least ten times. DNA for the CDR3: TGTGCCACCAGTGATATATCTAGGGGGCCGGATACGCAGTATTTT. It encodes CATSDISRGPDTQYF. The V gene is TRBV24-1, the J gene TRBJ2-3, with 7 bases fitting TRBD1. Losses at the gene ends were 3 bases for V and 6 bases for J; bases not matched to a gene: 8. The CDR3 is made up of 15 amino acids. Germline lookup yields CDR1 KGHDR and CDR2 SFDVKD.

This clonotype was seen ten or more times. The V call is TRBV6-2 or TRBV6-3, the J call TRBJ2-7; the D gene is possibly TRBD2 (5 bases). V was pared by 7 bases and J by 5 bases, with 18 bases between. The CDR3 is made up of 14 amino acids. Germline CDR1 and CDR2: MNHEY and SVGEGT. As DNA, the CDR3 is TGTGCCAGCACCGAGGGCCTTACCGGAGACGAGCAGTACTTC. It yields the protein CASTEGLTGDEQYF.

For this clonotype: Since a much larger clone is just one base distant, this may be a read error. The chain combines TRBV9 with TRBJ1-4, with D hard to call. The length of the CDR3 is 15 residues. The germline CDR1 and CDR2 sequences are SGDLS and YYNGEE. The CDR3 DNA is TGTGTCAGCAGCGCCCATGTTGCAACTAATGAAAAACTGTTTTTT. Residues: CVSSAHVATNEKLFF.

This clonotype has a count of ten or more. The V gene is TRBV20-1, the J gene TRBJ1-5, with TRBD1 matching over 10 bases. CDR1 is DFQATT and CDR2 is SNEGSKA in the germline V gene (reference sequence). V dropped 1 base and J dropped 4; count of bases not matched to a gene: 4. This CDR3 is 15 amino acids long. CDR3 protein: CSARGEGQGNQPQHF. The CDR3 bases are TGCAGTGCTAGAGGGGAGGGACAGGGGAATCAGCCCCAGCATTTT.

The V call is TRBV7-2, the J call TRBJ2-1; 10 nucleotides align to TRBD2. Germline CDR1 and CDR2: SGHTA and FQGNSA. This CDR3 comprises 14 residues. V gave up 4 bases and J gave up 4 bases; unmatched junction bases: 1. The CDR3 loop reads CASSSGLAYNEQFF. Here the CDR3 DNA reads TGTGCCAGCAGCTCGGGACTAGCGTACAATGAGCAGTTCTTC.

The chain joins TRBV27 to TRBJ2-7, with 8 bases aligning to TRBD1. Trimming cost V 10 bases and J 1 base; bases outside gene matches: 3. The germline V gene encodes CDR1 MNHEY and CDR2 SMNVEV (reference sequence). CDR3 length equals 12 residues. This CDR3 is CATRTGSYEQYF. The CDR3 coding sequence is TGTGCCACCCGGACAGGGTCCTACGAGCAGTACTTC.